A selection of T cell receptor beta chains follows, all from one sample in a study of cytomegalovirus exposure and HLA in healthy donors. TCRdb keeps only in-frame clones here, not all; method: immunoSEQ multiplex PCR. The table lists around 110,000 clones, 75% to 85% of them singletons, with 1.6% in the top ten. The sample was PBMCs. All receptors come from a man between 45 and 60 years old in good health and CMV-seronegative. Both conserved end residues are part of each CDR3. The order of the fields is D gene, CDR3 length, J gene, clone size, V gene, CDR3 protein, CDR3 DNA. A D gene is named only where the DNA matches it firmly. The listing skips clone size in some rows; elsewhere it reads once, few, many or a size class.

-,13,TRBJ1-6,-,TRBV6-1,CASSEGGSTPLHF,TGTGCCAGCAGTGAAGGTGGGAGTACGCCCCTCCACTTT
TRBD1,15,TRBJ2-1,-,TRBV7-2,CASSLGQGSDNEQFF,TGTGCCAGCAGCTTGGGACAGGGGTCGGACAATGAGCAGTTCTTC
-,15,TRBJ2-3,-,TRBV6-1,CASSEPSASTDTQYF,TGTGCCAGCAGTGAGCCTAGCGCCTCCACAGATACGCAGTATTTT
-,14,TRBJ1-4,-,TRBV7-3,CASSLVSTGEKLFF,TGTGCCAGCAGCTTAGTGTCGACGGGGGAAAAACTGTTTTTT
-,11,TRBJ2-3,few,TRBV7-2,CASSRADTQYF,TGTGCCAGCAGCCGAGCAGATACGCAGTATTTT
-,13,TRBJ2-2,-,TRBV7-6,CASSLGNGRELFF,TGTGCCAGCAGCTTAGGGAACGGGAGGGAGCTGTTTTTT
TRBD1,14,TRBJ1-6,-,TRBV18,CASSQGGPNSPLHF,TGTGCCAGCTCCCAAGGGGGCCCGAATTCACCCCTCCACTTT
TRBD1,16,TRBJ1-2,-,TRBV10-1,CASSESRTGPNYGYTF,TGCGCCAGCAGTGAGTCCCGGACAGGGCCTAACTATGGCTACACCTTC
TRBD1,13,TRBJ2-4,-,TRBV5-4,CASSLGQGNIQYF,TGTGCCAGCAGCTTGGGACAGGGAAACATTCAGTACTTC
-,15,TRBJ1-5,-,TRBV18,CASSPTGDSNQPQHF,TGTGCCAGCTCACCGACGGGTGATAGCAATCAGCCCCAGCATTTT
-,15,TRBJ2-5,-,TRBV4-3,CASSQDRRRAETQYF,TGCGCCAGCAGCCAAGATAGGAGGAGAGCGGAGACCCAGTACTTC
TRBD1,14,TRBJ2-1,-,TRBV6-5,CASSPGQSYNEQFF,TGTGCCAGCTCCCCGGGACAGTCCTACAATGAGCAGTTCTTC
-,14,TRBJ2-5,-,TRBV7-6,CASSAGQIQETQYF,TGTGCCAGCAGCGCGGGACAGATCCAAGAGACCCAGTACTTC
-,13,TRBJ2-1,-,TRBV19,CASSERDYNEQFF,TGTGCCAGTAGTGAGAGGGATTACAATGAGCAGTTCTTC
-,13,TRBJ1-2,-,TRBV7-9,CASSPGANYGYTF,TGTGCCAGCAGCCCCGGAGCTAACTATGGCTACACCTTC
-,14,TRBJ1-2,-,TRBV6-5,CASSRPGPGGGYTF,TGTGCCAGCAGTCGGCCGGGCCCCGGAGGAGGCTACACCTTC
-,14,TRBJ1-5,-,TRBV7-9,CASSPKDRVGPQHF,TGTGCCAGCAGCCCTAAGGACAGAGTAGGGCCCCAGCATTTT
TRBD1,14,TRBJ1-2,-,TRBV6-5,CASSYATGEHGYTF,TGTGCCAGCAGTTACGCGACAGGGGAGCATGGCTACACCTTC
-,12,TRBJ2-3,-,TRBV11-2,CASGAVLDTQYF,TGTGCCAGCGGGGCCGTCTTAGATACGCAGTATTTT
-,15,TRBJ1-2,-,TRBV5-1,CASSLVAGADYGYTF,TGCGCCAGCAGCTTGGTAGCAGGGGCGGACTATGGCTACACCTTC
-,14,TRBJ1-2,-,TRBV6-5,CASSYGGEPIGYTF,TGTGCCAGCAGTTACGGCGGGGAGCCAATTGGCTACACCTTC